This T cell receptor (beta chain) was identified in a study of cytomegalovirus exposure and HLA in healthy donors. Germline loops: CDR1 SGHTA, CDR2 FQGNSA. The CDR3 totals 13 residues. V was pared by 10 bases and J by 6 bases, with 11 bases of the junction left unmatched. Primers: 60 Vbeta forward and 13 Jbeta reverse. Sequencing was performed with immunoSEQ multiplex PCR; in TCRdb, only in-frame clones are kept and a portion is missing. The profile covers tens of thousands of clones, with 65% to 80% appearing a single time and 6.8% taken by the ten largest. This sequence joins TRBV7-2 and TRBJ1-1, with 7 bases aligning to TRBD1. This TCR derives from a young man in good health and CMV-seropositive. Sequences were obtained from PBMCs. The CDR3 DNA reads as TGTGCCACCAAATCCCGACAGGGACCTGAAGCTTTCTTT. Translated, it gives CATKSRQGPEAFF.